The 16 T cell receptor beta chains presented below share a single source sample, sequenced in a study of blood T cell repertoires in COVID-19. Sequencing used immunoSEQ multiplex PCR; TCRdb keeps in-frame clones, though not all of them. Altogether over 60,000 clones are present, roughly 79% being singletons, with the ten largest covering about 32%. Sequencing was done on a sample of peripheral blood. The origin of the receptors is a human donor in a cohort sampled during active COVID-19.

J is TRBJ1-1 and V is TRBV6-2 or TRBV6-3, with a tentative D call TRBD1 (6 bases). Trimming removed 4 bases at V and 1 base at J, with 10 bases between. The CDR3 is 14 residues long. Germline V gene lookup returns CDR1 MNHEY and CDR2 SVGEGT. CDR3 loop: CASSSRTANTEAFF. The CDR3 nucleotides are TGTGCCAGCAGTTCTCGGACAGCGAACACTGAAGCTTTCTTT.

The rearrangement links TRBV3-1 (or the pseudogene TRBV3-2) to TRBJ2-3, with 11 bases identical to TRBD2. The CDR3 is made up of 16 amino acids. Unmatched junction bases numbered 4, after V lost 5 bases and J lost 0 bases. Germline loops: CDR1 LGHDT, CDR2 YNNKEL (reference sequence). As DNA, the CDR3 is TGTGCCAGCAGCTCCCGGACTAGCGGGAGCACAGATACGCAGTATTTT. Encoded protein: CASSSRTSGSTDTQYF.

In DNA, the CDR3 is TGTGCCAGCAGCCAGGAAACAGGGAGCAATGAGCAGTTCTTC. This translates into CASSQETGSNEQFF. This chain uses TRBV5-4 with TRBJ2-1; tentative D call: TRBD1 (6 bases). Between the trimmed V and J ends, which lost 4 bases and 6 bases, there was a span of 14 bases. The CDR3 totals 14 residues. Germline V gives CDR1 SGHNT, CDR2 YYREEE (reference sequence).

Notes on this clone: The limits of the CDR3 on the DNA are not certain, so only TCRdb's listed CDR3 is given. The gene calls are TRBV12-3 or TRBV12-4 and TRBJ1-2; the listed D gene, TRBD1, was not tested against the DNA. Including both end residues, the CDR3 is 12 amino acids long. This CDR3 reads CASSFGPGGYTF.

The CDR3: CAARGVTAEAFF. The CDR3 nucleotides are TGTGCCGCCCGGGGGGTAACGGCTGAAGCTTTCTTT. The chain employs TRBV10-3 and TRBJ1-1, with D possibly being TRBD1 (5 bases). CDR3 length equals 12 residues. Trimming took off 11 bases at V and 6 bases at J, with 16 bases between the two ends. Per the germline V gene, CDR1 is ENHRY and CDR2 is SYGVKD.

The CDR3 sequence: CASSDAGTITGELFF. CDR3 in DNA: TGTGCCAGCAGTGATGCCGGGACAATCACCGGGGAGCTGTTTTTT. The rearrangement joins TRBV25-1 to TRBJ2-2; TRBD1 is a possible D gene (6 bases). Germline V CDR1 and CDR2: MGHDK, SYGVNS. The V end lost 3 bases, the J end lost 4 bases, and 12 bases lay between the germline ends. This CDR3 has 15 amino acids. Drawing the rest from reference TRBV25-1 and TRBJ2-2, the complete variable domain is EADIYQTPRYLVIGTGKKITLECSQTMGHDKMYWYQQDPGMELHLIHYSYGVNSTEKGDLSSESTVSRIRTEHFPLTLESARPSHTSQYLCASSDAGTITGELFFGEGSRLTVL.

The gene calls are TRBV11-3 and TRBJ2-2; 8 bases are a match to TRBD2. In germline, CDR1 is SGHNT, CDR2 YENEEA. V was pared by 5 bases and J by 0 bases, with 8 bases of the junction left unmatched. The CDR3 totals 17 residues. Here the CDR3 DNA reads TGTGCCAGCAGCCTCGTGGCGGGGGGCCCGAACACCGGGGAGCTGTTTTTT. The encoded protein is CASSLVAGGPNTGELFF.

The rearrangement uses TRBV19 and TRBJ1-4; 12 nucleotides align to TRBD1. With 7 bases clipped from V and 1 base from J, the junction kept 4 bases outside the gene matches. CDR1 and CDR2 (germline): LNHDA, SQIVND (reference sequence). CDR3 length equals 16 residues. CDR3 bases: TGTGCCAGTAAGGGGACAGGGGGCGTAACTAATGAAAAACTGTTTTTT. Encoded protein: CASKGTGGVTNEKLFF.

The rearrangement links TRBV19 to TRBJ1-3, with 9 bases lining up with TRBD1. Germline V CDR1 and CDR2: LNHDA, SQIVND (reference sequence). Losses at the gene ends were 5 bases for V and 1 base for J; bases not matched to a gene: 6. The CDR3 runs to 16 residues. The CDR3 DNA follows: TGTGCCAGTAGTCCGGGACAGGGAATTTCTGGAAACACCATATATTTT. Encoded protein: CASSPGQGISGNTIYF.

This sequence joins TRBV11-3 and TRBJ2-1, with D maybe TRBD1 (6 bases). CDR3 size: 16 residues. Germline loops: CDR1 SGHNT, CDR2 YENEEA. The V end was cut by 0 bases, the J end by 6 bases, with 15 bases between. The CDR3 region is CASSLDGTPSRNEQFF. In DNA form, the CDR3 reads TGTGCCAGCAGCTTAGATGGGACACCTTCTCGCAATGAGCAGTTCTTC.

The chain recombines TRBV7-2 with TRBJ2-2, with no clear D. Germline V gives CDR1 SGHTA, CDR2 FQGNSA. V dropped 6 bases and J dropped 7 bases, with 12 bases sitting between them. The CDR3 has 13 amino acids. CDR3 DNA: TGTGCCAGCAGATTCAGGCCTAACGGGGAGCTGTTTTTT. Encoded protein: CASRFRPNGELFF.

The chain recombines TRBV11-2 with TRBJ2-7; D gene ambiguous. CDR1 and CDR2 (germline): SGHAT, FQNNGV. V shed 4 bases and J shed 1 base, with 14 bases lying between them. The CDR3 extends over 15 amino acids. The CDR3 region has the DNA TGTGCCAGCAGCTCCGAGGCAGCTCTTTCCTACGAGCAGTACTTC. Encoded protein: CASSSEAALSYEQYF.

The chain joins TRBV12-5 to TRBJ2-1, with D tentatively TRBD2 (6 bases). V was clipped by 4 bases and J by 7 bases, with 11 bases between them. The germline V gene has CDR1 LGHNT and CDR2 FRNRAP. The CDR3 has 13 residues. The CDR3 loop reads CASGSTGANEQFF. DNA of the CDR3: TGTGCTAGTGGTTCCACGGGAGCGAATGAGCAGTTCTTC.

The chain links TRBV6-5 to TRBJ2-5; D is undetermined. V was pared by 2 bases and J by 2 bases, with 6 bases between. CDR1 and CDR2 (germline): MNHEY, SVGAGI. This CDR3 contains 13 residues. The CDR3 sequence is CASSYPNQETQYF. CDR3 DNA: TGTGCCAGCAGTTACCCCAATCAAGAGACCCAGTACTTC.

J is TRBJ2-3 and V is TRBV11-2; 12 nucleotides agree with TRBD2. The V gene's germline CDR1 is SGHAT and CDR2 FQNNGV. This CDR3 comprises 15 residues. Trimming removed 5 bases from V and 3 bases from J; junction bases left unmatched: 3. Here the CDR3 reads CASSLLAGGTDTQYF. CDR3 nucleotide sequence: TGTGCCAGCAGCCTACTAGCGGGGGGAACAGATACGCAGTATTTT.

The V gene is TRBV6-2 or TRBV6-3, the J gene TRBJ2-3; D is unresolved. Trimming removed 2 bases from V and 9 bases from J, with 6 bases in between. This CDR3 is 11 amino acids long. Germline V CDR1 and CDR2: MNHEY, SVGEGT. The CDR3 here is CASSYGRTQYF. CDR3 coding DNA: TGTGCCAGCAGTTACGGGCGAACGCAGTATTTT.